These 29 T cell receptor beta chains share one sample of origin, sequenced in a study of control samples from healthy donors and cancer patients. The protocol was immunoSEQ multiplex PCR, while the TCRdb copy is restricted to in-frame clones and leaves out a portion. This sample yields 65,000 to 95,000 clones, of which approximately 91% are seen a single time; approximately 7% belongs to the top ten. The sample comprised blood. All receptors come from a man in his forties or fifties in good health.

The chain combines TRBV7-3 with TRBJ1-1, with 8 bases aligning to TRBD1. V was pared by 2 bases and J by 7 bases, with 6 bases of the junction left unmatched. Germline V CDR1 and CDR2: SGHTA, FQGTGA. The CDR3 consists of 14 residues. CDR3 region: CASSLATGAGEAFF. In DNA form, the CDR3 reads TGTGCCAGCAGCTTAGCGACAGGGGCCGGTGAAGCTTTCTTT.

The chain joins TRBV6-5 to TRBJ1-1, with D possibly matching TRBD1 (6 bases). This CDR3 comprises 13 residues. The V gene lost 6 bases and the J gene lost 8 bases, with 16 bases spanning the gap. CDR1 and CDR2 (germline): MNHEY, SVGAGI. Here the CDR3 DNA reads TGTGCCAGCAGGAGGGTCAGGGGTTCCGAAGCTTTCTTT. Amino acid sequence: CASRRVRGSEAFF.

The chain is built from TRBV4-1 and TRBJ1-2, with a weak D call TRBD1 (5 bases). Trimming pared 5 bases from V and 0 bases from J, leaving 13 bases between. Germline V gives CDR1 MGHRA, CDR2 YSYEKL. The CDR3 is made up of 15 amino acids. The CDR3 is CASSKGPGANYGYTF. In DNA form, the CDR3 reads TGCGCCAGCAGCAAGGGCCCGGGGGCTAACTATGGCTACACCTTC.

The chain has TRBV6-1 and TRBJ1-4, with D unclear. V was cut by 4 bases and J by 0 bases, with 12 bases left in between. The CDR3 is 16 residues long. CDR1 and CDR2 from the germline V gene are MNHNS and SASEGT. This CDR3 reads CASSVNILATNEKLFF. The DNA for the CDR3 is TGTGCCAGCAGTGTAAATATACTTGCAACTAATGAAAAACTGTTTTTT.

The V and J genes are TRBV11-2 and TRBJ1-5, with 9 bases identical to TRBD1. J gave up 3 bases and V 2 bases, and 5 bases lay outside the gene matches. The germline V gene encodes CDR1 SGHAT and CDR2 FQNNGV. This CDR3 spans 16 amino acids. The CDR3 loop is CASSLKGQGNNQPQHF. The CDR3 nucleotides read TGTGCCAGCAGCTTAAAGGGACAGGGAAACAATCAGCCCCAGCATTTT.

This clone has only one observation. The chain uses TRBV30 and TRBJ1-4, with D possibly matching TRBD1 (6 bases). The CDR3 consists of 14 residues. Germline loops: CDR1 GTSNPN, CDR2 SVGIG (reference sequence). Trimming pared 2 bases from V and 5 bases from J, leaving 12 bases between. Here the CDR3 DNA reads TGTGCCTGGAGTCTGGGGCAGGGGAATGAAAAACTGTTTTTT. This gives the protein CAWSLGQGNEKLFF.

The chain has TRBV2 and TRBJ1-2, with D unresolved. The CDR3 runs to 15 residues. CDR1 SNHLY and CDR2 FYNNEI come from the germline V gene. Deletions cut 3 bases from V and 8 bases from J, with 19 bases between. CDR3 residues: CASSDYSLRSGGYTF. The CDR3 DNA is TGTGCCAGCAGTGATTACAGTTTACGTTCAGGCGGCTACACCTTC. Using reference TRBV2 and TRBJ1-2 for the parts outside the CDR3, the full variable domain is EPEVTQTPSHQVTQMGQEVILRCVPISNHLYFYWYRQILGQKVEFLVSFYNNEISEKSEIFDDQFSVERPDGSNFTLKIRSTKLEDSAMYFCASSDYSLRSGGYTFGSGTRLTVV.

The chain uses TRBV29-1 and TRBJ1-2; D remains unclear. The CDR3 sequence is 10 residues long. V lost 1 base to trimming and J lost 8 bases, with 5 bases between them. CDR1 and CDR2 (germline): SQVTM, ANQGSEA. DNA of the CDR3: TGCAGCGTTGAAGGGTACGGCTACACCTTC. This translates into CSVEGYGYTF.

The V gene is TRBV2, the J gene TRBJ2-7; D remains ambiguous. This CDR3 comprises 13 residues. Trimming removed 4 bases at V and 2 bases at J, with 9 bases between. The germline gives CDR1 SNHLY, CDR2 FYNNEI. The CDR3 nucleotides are TGTGCCAGCAGTGCCGATCCAACCTACGAGCAGTACTTC. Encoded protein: CASSADPTYEQYF. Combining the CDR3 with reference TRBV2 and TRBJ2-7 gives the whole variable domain EPEVTQTPSHQVTQMGQEVILRCVPISNHLYFYWYRQILGQKVEFLVSFYNNEISEKSEIFDDQFSVERPDGSNFTLKIRSTKLEDSAMYFCASSADPTYEQYFGPGTRLTVT.

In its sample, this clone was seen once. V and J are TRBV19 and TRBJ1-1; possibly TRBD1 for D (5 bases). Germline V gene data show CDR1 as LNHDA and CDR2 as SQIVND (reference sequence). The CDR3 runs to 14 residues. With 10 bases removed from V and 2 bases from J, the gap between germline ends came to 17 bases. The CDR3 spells CATRQVDRNTEAFF. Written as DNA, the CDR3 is TGTGCCACCCGCCAGGTCGACAGAAACACTGAAGCTTTCTTT.

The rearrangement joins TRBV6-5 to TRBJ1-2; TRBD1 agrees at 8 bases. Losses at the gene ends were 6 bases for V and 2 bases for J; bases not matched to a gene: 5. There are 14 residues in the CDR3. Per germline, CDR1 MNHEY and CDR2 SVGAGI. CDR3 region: CASRTQGANYGYTF. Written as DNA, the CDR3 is TGTGCCAGCAGAACGCAGGGGGCAAACTATGGCTACACCTTC.

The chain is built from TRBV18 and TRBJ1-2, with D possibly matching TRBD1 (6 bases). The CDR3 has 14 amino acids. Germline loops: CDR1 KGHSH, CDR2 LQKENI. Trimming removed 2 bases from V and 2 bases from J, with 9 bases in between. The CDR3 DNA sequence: TGTGCCAGCTCACCAGCTACAGGGAACTATGGCTACACCTTC. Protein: CASSPATGNYGYTF.

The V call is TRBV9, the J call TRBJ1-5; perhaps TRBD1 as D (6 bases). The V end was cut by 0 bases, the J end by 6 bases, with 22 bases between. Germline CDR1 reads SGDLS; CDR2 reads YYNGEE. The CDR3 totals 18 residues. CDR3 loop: CASSVGEWGHGWVQPQHF. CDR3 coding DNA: TGTGCCAGCAGCGTAGGGGAGTGGGGACATGGTTGGGTTCAGCCCCAGCATTTT. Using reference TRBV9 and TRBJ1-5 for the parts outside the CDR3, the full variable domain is DSGVTQTPKHLITATGQRVTLRCSPRSGDLSVYWYQQSLDQGLQFLIQYYNGEERAKGNILERFSAQQFPDLHSELNLSSLELGDSALYFCASSVGEWGHGWVQPQHFGDGTRLSIL.

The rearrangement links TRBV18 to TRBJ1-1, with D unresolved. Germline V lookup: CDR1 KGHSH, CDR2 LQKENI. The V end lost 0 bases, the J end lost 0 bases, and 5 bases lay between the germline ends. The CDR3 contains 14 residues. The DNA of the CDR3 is TGTGCCAGCTCACCACCGTCGGTGAACACTGAAGCTTTCTTT. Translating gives CASSPPSVNTEAFF.

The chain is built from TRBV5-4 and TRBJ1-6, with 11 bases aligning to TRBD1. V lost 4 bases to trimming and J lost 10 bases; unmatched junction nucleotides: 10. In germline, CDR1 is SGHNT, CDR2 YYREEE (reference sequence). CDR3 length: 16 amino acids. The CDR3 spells CASSPAGTGGQSPLHF. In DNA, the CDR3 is TGTGCCAGCAGCCCCGCCGGGACAGGGGGACAATCACCCCTCCACTTT.

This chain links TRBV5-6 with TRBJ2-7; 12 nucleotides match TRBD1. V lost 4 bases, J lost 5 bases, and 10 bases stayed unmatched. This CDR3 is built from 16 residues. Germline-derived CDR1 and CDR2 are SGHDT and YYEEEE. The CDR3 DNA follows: TGTGCCAGCAGCACGGGGACAGGGGGCATAGTCGACGAGCAGTACTTC. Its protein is CASSTGTGGIVDEQYF.

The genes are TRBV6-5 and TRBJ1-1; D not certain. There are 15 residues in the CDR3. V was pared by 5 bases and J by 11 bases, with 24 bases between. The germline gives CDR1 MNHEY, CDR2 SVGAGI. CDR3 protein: CASSQNFDRVGGAFF. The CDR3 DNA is TGTGCCAGCAGTCAGAATTTCGACCGGGTCGGCGGGGCTTTCTTT.

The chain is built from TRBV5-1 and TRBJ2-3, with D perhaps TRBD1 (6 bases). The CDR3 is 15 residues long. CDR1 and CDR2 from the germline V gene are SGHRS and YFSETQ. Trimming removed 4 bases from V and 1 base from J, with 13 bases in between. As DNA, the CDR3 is TGCGCCAGCAGCATTCTGGGGGCCGGCACAGATACGCAGTATTTT. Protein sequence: CASSILGAGTDTQYF.

CDR3 in DNA: TGTGCCACCAGCAGAGATACGCGACAGGGGGCTTATGGCTACACCTTC. Protein product: CATSRDTRQGAYGYTF. This chain connects TRBV15 to TRBJ1-2, with TRBD1 matching over 10 bases. This CDR3 is 16 amino acids long. Germline V CDR1 and CDR2: LNHNV, YYDKDF (reference sequence). Unmatched junction bases numbered 6, after V lost 0 bases and J lost 5 bases. The full variable domain, with the rest looked up from reference TRBV15 and TRBJ1-2, is DAMVIQNPRYQVTQFGKPVTLSCSQTLNHNVMYWYQQKSSQAPKLLFHYYDKDFNNEADTPDNFQSRRPNTSFCFLDIRSPGLGDTAMYLCATSRDTRQGAYGYTFGSGTRLTVV.

This CDR3 reads CASSKRALESLHF. CDR3 nucleotide sequence: TGTGCCAGCAGTAAACGGGCCCTAGAATCCCTCCACTTT. The rearrangement links TRBV6-5 to TRBJ1-6; D not certain. The CDR3 loop spans 13 amino acids. Germline CDR1 and CDR2: MNHEY and SVGAGI. Trimming stripped 5 bases from V and 14 bases from J, with 16 bases between.

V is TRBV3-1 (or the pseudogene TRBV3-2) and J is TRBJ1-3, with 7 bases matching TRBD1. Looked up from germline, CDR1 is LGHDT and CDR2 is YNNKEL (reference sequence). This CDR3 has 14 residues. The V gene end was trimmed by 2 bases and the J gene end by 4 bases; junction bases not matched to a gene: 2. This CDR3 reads CASSQTGVGNTIYF. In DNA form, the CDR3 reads TGTGCCAGCAGCCAAACAGGGGTAGGAAACACCATATATTTT.

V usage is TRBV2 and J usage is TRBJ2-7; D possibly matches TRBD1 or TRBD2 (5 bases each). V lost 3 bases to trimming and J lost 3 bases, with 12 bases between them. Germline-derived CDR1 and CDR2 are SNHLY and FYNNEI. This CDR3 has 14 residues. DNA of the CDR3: TGTGCCAGCAGTGAGGCGGGTGGGGGCTACGAGCAGTACTTC. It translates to CASSEAGGGYEQYF.

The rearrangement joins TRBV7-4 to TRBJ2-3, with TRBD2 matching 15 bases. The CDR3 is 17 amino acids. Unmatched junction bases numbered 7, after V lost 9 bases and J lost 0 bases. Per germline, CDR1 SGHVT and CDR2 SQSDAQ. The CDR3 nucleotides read TGTGCCAGACTTGGGACTAGCGGGGGGAAAAGCACAGATACGCAGTATTTT. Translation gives CARLGTSGGKSTDTQYF.

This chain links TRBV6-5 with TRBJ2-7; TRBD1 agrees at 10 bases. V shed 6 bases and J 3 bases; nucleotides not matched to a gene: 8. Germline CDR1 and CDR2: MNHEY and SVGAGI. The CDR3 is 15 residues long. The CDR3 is CASSYRDRGDYEQYF. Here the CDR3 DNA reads TGTGCCAGCAGCTACCGGGACAGGGGTGACTACGAGCAGTACTTC.

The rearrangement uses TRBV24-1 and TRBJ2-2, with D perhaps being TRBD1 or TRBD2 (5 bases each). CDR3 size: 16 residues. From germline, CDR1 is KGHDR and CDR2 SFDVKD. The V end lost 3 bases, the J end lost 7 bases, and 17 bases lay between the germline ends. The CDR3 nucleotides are TGTGCCACCAGTGATACCGGGGACCCTAAAGGCGGGGAGCTGTTTTTT. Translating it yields CATSDTGDPKGGELFF.

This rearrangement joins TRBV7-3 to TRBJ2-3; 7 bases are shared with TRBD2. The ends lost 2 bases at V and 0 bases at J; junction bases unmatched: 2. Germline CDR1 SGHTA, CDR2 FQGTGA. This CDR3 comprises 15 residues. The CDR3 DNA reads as TGTGCCAGCAGCTTAGTCGGGGGGAGCACAGATACGCAGTATTTT. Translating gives CASSLVGGSTDTQYF.

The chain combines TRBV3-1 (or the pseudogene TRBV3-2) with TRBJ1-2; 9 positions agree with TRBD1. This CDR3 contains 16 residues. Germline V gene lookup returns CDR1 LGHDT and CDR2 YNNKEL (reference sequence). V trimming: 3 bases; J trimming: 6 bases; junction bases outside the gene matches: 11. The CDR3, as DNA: TGTGCCAGCAGCCACCGACCCGGACAGGGGAGGGATGGCTACACCTTC. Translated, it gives CASSHRPGQGRDGYTF.

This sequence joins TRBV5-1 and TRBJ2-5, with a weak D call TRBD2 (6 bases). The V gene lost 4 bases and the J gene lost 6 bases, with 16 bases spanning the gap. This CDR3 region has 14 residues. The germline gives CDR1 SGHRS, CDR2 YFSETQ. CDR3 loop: CASSLRDGGQTQYF. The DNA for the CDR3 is TGCGCCAGCAGCCTCAGGGACGGGGGTCAGACCCAGTACTTC.

Here the CDR3 reads CASRPAGGGAQYF. CDR3 in DNA: TGTGCCAGCAGGCCCGCGGGCGGGGGGGCCCAGTACTTC. The chain combines TRBV7-9 with TRBJ2-5, with 9 bases aligning to TRBD2. Germline V gene lookup returns CDR1 SEHNR and CDR2 FQNEAQ (reference sequence). The ends lost 6 bases at V and 9 bases at J; junction bases unmatched: 8. The CDR3 covers 13 residues.